The 22 T cell receptor beta chains presented below share a single source sample, sequenced in a study of regulatory T cells in long-lasting Graves disease. Stated time point: persistent/refractory GD, antithyroid drugs over 5 years with positive TRAb. Researchers made the TCR library from RNA that was extracted from PBMCs. Building the TCR beta libraries relied on iRepertoire HTBI primers, and CDR3 regions underwent Arm-PCR. TCRdb fed the multiplex PCR reads into MiXCR, producing one record per CDR3 protein. Found here are roughly 470,000 distinct CDR3 sequences, about 20% of them singletons; the top ten hold 7.8%. The sequencing here drew on peripheral blood mononuclear cells (PBMCs), taken when the disease was refractory, from a patient treated with antithyroid drugs. Receptor source: a female donor with Graves disease.

There are many counts of this clonotype. This sequence joins TRBV7-9 and TRBJ2-2; 7 nucleotides agree with TRBD1. The CDR3 runs to 16 residues. CDR1 SEHNR and CDR2 FQNEAQ come from the germline V gene (reference sequence). J gave up 3 bases and V 5 bases, and 9 bases lay outside the gene matches. This CDR3 is CASSTSTGPYTGELFF. The CDR3 nucleotides read TGTGCCAGCAGCACCTCGACAGGGCCGTACACCGGGGAGCTGTTTTTT.

This clonotype was picked up many times. The chain recombines TRBV2 with TRBJ2-2; TRBD1 is a possible D gene (5 bases). The CDR3 consists of 12 residues. The V gene's germline CDR1 is SNHLY and CDR2 FYNNEI. The V and J ends lost 4 bases and 9 bases respectively, with 9 bases between them. The CDR3 coding sequence is TGTGCCAGCAGTGCAGGGATCCGGGAGCTGTTTTTT. Its protein product is CASSAGIRELFF.

The chain is built from TRBV7-9 and TRBJ2-1, with TRBD1 matching 12 bases. Per germline, CDR1 SEHNR and CDR2 FQNEAQ (reference sequence). V trimming: 4 bases; J trimming: 9 bases; junction bases outside the gene matches: 7. The CDR3 covers 15 residues. The CDR3: CASSSGQGAFIEQFF. The CDR3 DNA sequence: TGTGCCAGCAGCTCGGGACAGGGGGCGTTTATTGAGCAGTTCTTC.

This clonotype turned up a few times. A read error may explain this, as a much larger clone is one base away. V gene TRBV12-3 or TRBV12-4 combines with J gene TRBJ2-5, with D perhaps matching TRBD2 (7 bases). The CDR3 contains 14 residues. CDR3 coding DNA: TGTGCCAGCAGTTTACTTCGGGGGCGGGAGACCCAGCACTTC. Translation gives CASSLLRGRETQHF.

This clonotype has a handful of counts. The junction departs from the called germline gene at one end, perhaps through a read error. The gene calls are TRBV20-1 and TRBJ1-6, with a weak D call TRBD1 (6 bases). This CDR3 region has 12 residues. CDR1 is DFQATT and CDR2 is SNEGSKA in the germline V gene (reference sequence). The CDR3 nucleotides are TGCAGTGCTCGAGACCAGGGGTCACCCCTCCACTTT. Translated, it gives CSARDQGSPLHF.

This clonotype was observed a handful of times. Here the CDR3 reads CASSLEGGMAKNIQYF. The DNA of the CDR3 is TGCGCCAGCAGCTTGGAGGGGGGTATGGCCAAAAACATTCAGTACTTC. This rearrangement joins TRBV5-1 to TRBJ2-4; either TRBD1 or TRBD2 may fit D (6 bases each). V was pared by 0 bases and J by 1 base, with 11 bases between. Germline values: CDR1 SGHRS, CDR2 YFSETQ. The CDR3 sequence is 16 residues long.

The gene calls are TRBV20-1 and TRBJ2-7; D might be TRBD2 (5 bases). Trimming stripped 5 bases from V and 2 bases from J, with 19 bases between. The CDR3 runs to 15 residues. Germline assignment: CDR1 DFQATT and CDR2 SNEGSKA (reference sequence). This CDR3 is CSALAKRPLPYEQYF. CDR3 DNA sequence: TGCAGTGCTCTAGCCAAAAGGCCCCTTCCCTACGAGCAGTACTTC.

This clonotype was seen a few times. This sequence joins TRBV19 and TRBJ2-7; D is possibly TRBD1 (5 bases). CDR1 is LNHDA, CDR2 SQIVND, per germline (reference sequence). CDR3 length equals 16 residues. Trimming cost V 5 bases and J 0 bases, with 17 bases left between them. Here the CDR3 reads CASSPSTASYSYEQYF. In DNA form, the CDR3 reads TGTGCCAGTAGTCCCTCGACAGCAAGTTACTCCTACGAGCAGTACTTC. The full variable domain, its missing parts supplied by reference TRBV19 and TRBJ2-7, is DGGITQSPKYLFRKEGQNVTLSCEQNLNHDAMYWYRQDPGQGLRLIYYSQIVNDFQKGDIAEGYSVSREKKESFPLTVTSAQKNPTAFYLCASSPSTASYSYEQYFGPGTRLTVT.

This sequence joins TRBV18 and TRBJ2-2; TRBD2 aligns across 7 bases. This CDR3 region has 17 residues. Germline assignment: CDR1 KGHSH and CDR2 LQKENI. Germline trimming cut 4 bases from V and 7 bases from J; bases unmatched to any gene: 15. The CDR3 sequence: CASSLPGVSGKFGELFF. In DNA form, the CDR3 reads TGTGCCAGCTCACTCCCTGGTGTCAGCGGGAAATTCGGGGAGCTGTTTTTT.

A remark on this clonotype: It may be a read error: a sequence one base away is much more abundant. The chain uses TRBV7-2 and TRBJ2-7, with a tentative D call TRBD2 (6 bases). CDR1 is SGHTA and CDR2 is FQGNSA in the germline V gene. This CDR3 is 16 amino acids long. The V and J ends lost 2 bases and 2 bases respectively, with 16 bases between them. This chain's CDR3 is CASSLSPVGGPYEQYF. As DNA, the CDR3 is TGTGCCAGCAGCTTATCTCCCGTGGGAGGCCCCTACGAGCAGTACTTC.

The chain carries TRBV4-1 and TRBJ2-7; D is ambiguous. V dropped 1 base and J dropped 3 bases, with 10 bases sitting between them. CDR1 is MGHRA, CDR2 YSYEKL, per germline. CDR3 length equals 14 residues. The CDR3, as DNA: TGCGCCAGCAGCCAAGTAATGGTGGACTACGAGCAGTACTTC. Its translation is CASSQVMVDYEQYF.

This clonotype came up many times. The chain recombines TRBV20-1 with TRBJ2-7; 12 bases fit TRBD1. The germline CDR1 and CDR2 sequences are DFQATT and SNEGSKA (reference sequence). The length of the CDR3 is 15 residues. V trimming: 3 bases; J trimming: 3 bases; junction bases outside the gene matches: 6. The CDR3 is CSASRGTGGIYEQYF. CDR3 DNA sequence: TGCAGTGCTAGTAGGGGGACAGGGGGCATCTACGAGCAGTACTTC.

This clonotype was seen a single time. The chain combines TRBV15 with TRBJ1-5; the D gene is possibly TRBD1 (6 bases). Germline V gives CDR1 LNHNV, CDR2 YYDKDF (reference sequence). The CDR3 is 16 residues long. The germline V and J ends were trimmed by 3 bases and 2 bases, with 14 bases remaining between them. The CDR3 nucleotides read TGTGCCACCAGCAGTATTAGGGGGTTTGGCAATCAGCCCCAGCATTTT. Protein sequence: CATSSIRGFGNQPQHF.

This clonotype showed up just a few times. The chain uses TRBV19 and TRBJ2-1; D remains ambiguous. The CDR3 has 19 amino acids. Trimming pared 6 bases from V and 7 bases from J, leaving 31 bases between. The germline gives CDR1 LNHDA, CDR2 SQIVND (reference sequence). The CDR3 nucleotides are TGTGCCAGTAGACAGCCCCCCGGATTCGACAAGGGTAACCCTAATGAGCAGTTCTTC. Amino acids: CASRQPPGFDKGNPNEQFF.

This clonotype has a count of ten or more. The genes are TRBV12-3 or TRBV12-4 and TRBJ1-1, with a possible D match to TRBD1 (6 bases). Trimming shortened V by 7 bases and J by 2 bases, and 11 bases separated the two germline ends. The CDR3 has 13 amino acids. The CDR3 nucleotides read TGTGCCAGCACCTTGGGACAAAACACTGAAGCTTTCTTT. Translation: CASTLGQNTEAFF.

The sample holds a few counts of this clonotype. The rearrangement uses TRBV25-1 and TRBJ1-1; D is perhaps TRBD1 (5 bases). Germline assignment: CDR1 MGHDK and CDR2 SYGVNS. V was shortened by 3 bases and J by 1 base, with 12 bases between the two germline ends. This CDR3 spans 15 amino acids. Here the CDR3 DNA reads TGTGCCAGCAGTGACCTACAGGTTCCGAACACTGAAGCTTTCTTT. Translation: CASSDLQVPNTEAFF. The variable domain in full, with the rest retrieved from reference TRBV25-1 and TRBJ1-1, is EADIYQTPRYLVIGTGKKITLECSQTMGHDKMYWYQQDPGMELHLIHYSYGVNSTEKGDLSSESTVSRIRTEHFPLTLESARPSHTSQYLCASSDLQVPNTEAFFGQGTRLTVV.

V and J are TRBV7-2 and TRBJ1-1; a weak D match, TRBD1 (5 bases). The CDR3 contains 15 residues. The germline V gene encodes CDR1 SGHTA and CDR2 FQGNSA. V was pared by 3 bases and J by 6 bases, with 17 bases between. The CDR3 region is CASSFRGRSGAEAFF. The CDR3 nucleotides are TGTGCCAGCAGCTTTCGCGGTAGGTCGGGGGCTGAAGCTTTCTTT.

There are many counts of this clonotype. This rearrangement joins TRBV11-2 to TRBJ2-5, with D possibly matching TRBD1 (7 bases). CDR1 is SGHAT, CDR2 FQNNGV, per germline. CDR3 size: 16 residues. V shed 5 bases and J shed 5 bases, with 21 bases lying between them. The CDR3 nucleotides are TGTGCCAGCAGCCCCTGGCAGGGGGGCGTGGGGGAGACCCAGTACTTC. As protein: CASSPWQGGVGETQYF. The whole variable domain, filled in from reference TRBV11-2 and TRBJ2-5, reads EAGVAQSPRYKIIEKRQSVAFWCNPISGHATLYWYQQILGQGPKLLIQFQNNGVVDDSQLPKDRFSAERLKGVDSTLKIQPAKLEDSAVYLCASSPWQGGVGETQYFGPGTRLLVL.

This clonotype was detected only a few times. V is TRBV19 and J is TRBJ1-2; tentative D call: TRBD1 (5 bases). The CDR3 length is 17 residues. Germline V CDR1 and CDR2: LNHDA, SQIVND (reference sequence). V lost 10 bases, J lost 1 base, and 25 bases lay in between. DNA for the CDR3: TGTGCCACTAAAAGACACCGGGACCGAAAGATTAACTATGGCTACACCTTC. This encodes CATKRHRDRKINYGYTF.

V and J are TRBV14 and TRBJ2-2; D may be TRBD1 (6 bases). V was trimmed by 6 bases and J by 5 bases, leaving 10 bases between them. Germline CDR1 and CDR2: SGHDN and FVKESK. This CDR3 is 13 amino acids long. The CDR3 sequence is CASRLQGTGELFF. CDR3 coding DNA: TGTGCCAGCAGGCTACAGGGAACCGGGGAGCTGTTTTTT. The whole variable domain, filled in from reference TRBV14 and TRBJ2-2, reads EAGVTQFPSHSVIEKGQTVTLRCDPISGHDNLYWYRRVMGKEIKFLLHFVKESKQDESGMPNNRFLAERTGGTYSTLKVQPAELEDSGVYFCASRLQGTGELFFGEGSRLTVL.

This clonotype was counted ten times or more. This chain connects TRBV19 to TRBJ2-5; the match to TRBD1 covers 9 bases. Germline V gives CDR1 LNHDA, CDR2 SQIVND (reference sequence). V trimming: 4 bases; J trimming: 4 bases; junction bases outside the gene matches: 7. CDR3 size: 15 residues. The CDR3 region has the DNA TGTGCCAGTAGTACGAAGCCGGGACAGGGAGAGACCCAGTACTTC. Protein: CASSTKPGQGETQYF.

This clonotype was observed a few times. The chain's CDR3 is CASRERGGYEQYF. The CDR3 DNA reads TGTGCCAGCAGGGAAAGAGGAGGATACGAGCAGTACTTC. The chain links TRBV6-1 to TRBJ2-7; D is possibly TRBD2 (5 bases). V was trimmed by 6 bases and J by 4 bases, leaving 13 bases between them. CDR3 length: 13 amino acids. Germline V gene data show CDR1 as MNHNS and CDR2 as SASEGT.